Included here is one T cell receptor (beta chain) sequence, with context. These data are taken from a study of siplizumab effects on memory and regulatory T cells. Measured with immunoSEQ multiplex PCR; TCRdb has only the in-frame clones, and not every one. Found here are 110,000 or so clones, around 90% of them singletons; the top ten hold about 0.78%. From germline, CDR1 is MDHEN and CDR2 SYDVKM. V lost 5 bases and J lost 5; bases outside the gene matches: 4. This CDR3 contains 14 residues. This chain joins TRBV28 and TRBJ1-5; 9 positions agree with TRBD1. The source is a human donor in good health. The sample taken for sequencing was Tregs sorted from blood. The CDR3 DNA reads as TGTGCCAGCAGTCCCGGACAGGGGTATCAGCCCCAGCATTTT. It codes for CASSPGQGYQPQHF.